The 21 T cell receptor beta chains below were found in one sample sequenced in a study of T cells in Graves' hyperthyroidism and ophthalmopathy. TCR beta CDR3 regions were amplified from RNA. Carried out on the TCR CDR3, a first-round RT-PCR used the HTBI primer set. TCRdb called the multiplex PCR reads again in MiXCR, with one record for every CDR3 protein. The profile shows about 840,000 distinct CDR3 sequences, over 35% of them singletons. The sample was blood. The receptor source for this set is a man aged 18 to 30 with Graves' hyperthyroidism.

The rearrangement links TRBV5-1 to TRBJ1-4, with a weak D call TRBD1 (5 bases). V was pared by 4 bases and J by 7 bases, with 14 bases between. This CDR3 spans 14 amino acids. CDR1 SGHRS and CDR2 YFSETQ come from the germline V gene. The CDR3 DNA reads TGCGCCAGCAGCCAAGATGGGGGGAGTGAAAAACTGTTTTTT. Translating it yields CASSQDGGSEKLFF.

The rearrangement links TRBV15 to TRBJ2-5; D remains ambiguous. Trimming cost V 3 bases and J 5 bases, with 13 bases left between them. This CDR3 region has 14 residues. Germline assignment: CDR1 LNHNV and CDR2 YYDKDF (reference sequence). The CDR3 is CATSSYRMTETQYF. In DNA, the CDR3 is TGTGCCACCAGCAGTTATAGGATGACGGAGACCCAGTACTTC.

Worth noting for this clonotype: The junction and the germline gene differ at one end; a read error may be behind it. V gene TRBV10-3 combines with J gene TRBJ1-1; D is unclear. The CDR3 runs to 13 residues. Germline CDR1 ENHRY, CDR2 SYGVKD. Written as DNA, the CDR3 is TGTGCCAGCAGTTCTCCCCCGGCCTCCGAAGCTTTCTTT. Protein: CASSSPPASEAFF.

The chain links TRBV5-1 to TRBJ2-7; the D gene is possibly TRBD1 (6 bases). V was trimmed by 0 bases and J by 7 bases, leaving 11 bases between them. CDR1 is SGHRS, CDR2 YFSETQ, per germline. CDR3 length: 13 amino acids. CDR3 sequence: CASSLGRGQEQYF. CDR3 nucleotides: TGCGCCAGCAGCTTGGGCAGGGGTCAGGAGCAGTACTTC.

This clonotype was recorded many times. CDR3 sequence reads: CSARPISNQPQHF. DNA of the CDR3: TGCAGTGCTAGGCCCATTAGCAATCAGCCCCAGCATTTT. The rearrangement joins TRBV20-1 to TRBJ1-5; D gene ambiguous. Between the trimmed V and J ends, which lost 3 bases and 0 bases, there was a span of 6 bases. Germline CDR1 reads DFQATT; CDR2 reads SNEGSKA (reference sequence). CDR3 length: 13 residues.

This clonotype was seen repeatedly, ten times or more. The V gene is TRBV5-1, the J gene TRBJ1-2; tentative D call: TRBD1 (6 bases). Germline V gene sequence: CDR1 SGHRS, CDR2 YFSETQ. V was pared by 7 bases and J by 0 bases, with 13 bases between. The CDR3 length is 14 residues. The CDR3 nucleotides read TGCGCCAGCCGCCCCGGGACACCTAACTATGGCTACACCTTC. Amino acids: CASRPGTPNYGYTF. Based on the CDR3 plus reference TRBV5-1 and TRBJ1-2, the full variable domain is KAGVTQTPRYLIKTRGQQVTLSCSPISGHRSVSWYQQTPGQGLQFLFEYFSETQRNKGNFPGRFSGRQFSNSRSEMNVSTLELGDSALYLCASRPGTPNYGYTFGSGTRLTVV.

This clonotype was recorded many times. V is TRBV10-3 and J is TRBJ1-1; D call uncertain. Germline V gene sequence: CDR1 ENHRY, CDR2 SYGVKD. The CDR3 sequence is 12 residues long. V was clipped by 10 bases and J by 5 bases, with 14 bases between them. CDR3 sequence (DNA): TGTGCCACCTCAACCTTGGGGACTGAAGCTTTCTTT. Protein product: CATSTLGTEAFF.

This clonotype appeared many times. The CDR3, as DNA: TGTGCCAGCGGGGGGGATGGAAACACCATATATTTT. It encodes CASGGDGNTIYF. The gene calls are TRBV2 and TRBJ1-3, with D possibly being TRBD1 (5 bases). Germline V lookup: CDR1 SNHLY, CDR2 FYNNEI. The length of the CDR3 is 12 residues. V lost 8 bases, J lost 3 bases, and 8 bases lay in between.

The gene calls are TRBV7-2 and TRBJ2-7; 11 positions match TRBD1. J lost 2 bases, V lost 5 bases, and 8 bases had no gene match. The CDR3 covers 16 residues. Germline V gene sequence: CDR1 SGHTA, CDR2 FQGNSA. This CDR3 is CASSPRDRGAAYEQYF. The CDR3 DNA follows: TGTGCCAGCAGCCCGCGGGACAGGGGGGCCGCCTACGAGCAGTACTTC.

This clonotype was picked up many times. The chain carries TRBV7-9 and TRBJ1-5; a possible D gene is TRBD1 (6 bases). Germline V gene sequence: CDR1 SEHNR, CDR2 FQNEAQ (reference sequence). The CDR3 consists of 14 residues. Trimming took 8 bases from V and 2 from J, leaving 13 bases between them. The CDR3 sequence is CASGMDRGNQPQHF. Written as DNA, the CDR3 is TGTGCCAGCGGAATGGACAGAGGCAATCAGCCCCAGCATTTT. The full variable domain, its missing parts supplied by reference TRBV7-9 and TRBJ1-5, is DTGVSQNPRHKITKRGQNVTFRCDPISEHNRLYWYRQTLGQGPEFLTYFQNEAQLEKSRLLSDRFSAERPKGSFSTLEIQRTEQGDSAMYLCASGMDRGNQPQHFGDGTRLSIL.

This clonotype was recorded once. The CDR3 sequence: CASSLHEQGRGGYTF. DNA for the CDR3: TGTGCCAGCAGTTTACACGAGCAGGGGAGAGGTGGCTACACCTTC. The chain couples TRBV12-3 or TRBV12-4 to TRBJ1-2, with D possibly TRBD1 on 6 matching bases. V was cut by 2 bases and J by 7 bases, with 17 bases left in between. This CDR3 has 15 residues.

The CDR3 DNA sequence: TGTGCCATCAGTGAGTCGGGACAGGGGACCGGGGAGCTGTTTTTT. Its protein is CAISESGQGTGELFF. The V gene is TRBV10-3, the J gene TRBJ2-2, with 10 nucleotides matching TRBD1. This CDR3 has 15 amino acids. From germline, CDR1 is ENHRY and CDR2 SYGVKD. Trimming at V came to 0 bases and at J to 5 bases, leaving 0 bases not matched to a gene.

The CDR3 nucleotides read TGTGCCAGTAGTAGAGCGGGAGTGAGCAACGAGCATTTT. Residues: CASSRAGVSNEHF. The chain carries TRBV19 and TRBJ1-5; the D is unclear. V was pared by 4 bases and J by 14 bases, with 18 bases between. Germline CDR1 LNHDA, CDR2 SQIVND (reference sequence). The CDR3 is 13 amino acids.

This clonotype was observed at least ten times. The gene calls are TRBV7-9 and TRBJ1-6, with no clear D. Trimming took 5 bases from V and 8 from J, leaving 13 bases between them. The CDR3 is made up of 14 amino acids. Germline V CDR1 and CDR2: SEHNR, FQNEAQ (reference sequence). The CDR3 reads CASSPGSFHSPLHF. The DNA of the CDR3 is TGTGCCAGCAGCCCTGGGTCATTCCATTCACCCCTCCACTTT.

Turning to this clonotype: A much larger clonotype is one base distant, so this may be a read error. The chain employs TRBV24-1 and TRBJ1-4, with D hard to call. V lost 2 bases, J lost 7 bases, and 22 bases lay in between. CDR1 is KGHDR and CDR2 is SFDVKD in the germline V gene. The CDR3 runs 18 residues. The CDR3 spells CATSDSITFPFWREKLFF. The CDR3 nucleotides read TGTGCCACCAGTGATTCCATAACCTTTCCTTTCTGGCGTGAAAAACTGTTTTTT.

The chain has TRBV7-9 and TRBJ2-7; perhaps TRBD2 as D (5 bases). V lost 2 bases, J lost 2 bases, and 13 bases lay in between. The CDR3 runs 15 residues. Per the germline V gene, CDR1 is SEHNR and CDR2 is FQNEAQ (reference sequence). The CDR3 region has the DNA TGTGCCAGCAGCTTAATGGGCGCGGGTGCCTACGAGCAGTACTTC. Translation: CASSLMGAGAYEQYF.

This clonotype was detected only once. J is TRBJ1-4 and V is TRBV7-9; 11 nucleotides match TRBD1. CDR3 length equals 15 residues. The junction had 5 bases not matched to a gene; V was cut back by 3 bases and J by 8 bases. Germline CDR1 SEHNR, CDR2 FQNEAQ (reference sequence). The CDR3 DNA sequence: TGTGCCAGCAGCTTTCGGACAGGGGGCGCGGAAAAACTGTTTTTT. Protein sequence: CASSFRTGGAEKLFF. Full variable domain (remainder filled in from reference TRBV7-9 and TRBJ1-4): DTGVSQNPRHKITKRGQNVTFRCDPISEHNRLYWYRQTLGQGPEFLTYFQNEAQLEKSRLLSDRFSAERPKGSFSTLEIQRTEQGDSAMYLCASSFRTGGAEKLFFGSGTQLSVL.

This clonotype was observed a handful of times. J is TRBJ1-4 and V is TRBV20-1; D not resolved. CDR1 is DFQATT and CDR2 is SNEGSKA in the germline V gene (reference sequence). Trimming removed 3 bases at V and 13 bases at J, with 18 bases between. This CDR3 has 13 amino acids. CDR3 nucleotides: TGCAGTGCTAGTCCGGAGGTCCCGGCGGGACTGTTTTTT. Its protein product is CSASPEVPAGLFF.

This clonotype was seen many times. The J gene is TRBJ2-2, the V gene TRBV19; D gene ambiguous. Trimming removed 9 bases at V and 8 bases at J, with 13 bases between. Germline CDR1 and CDR2: LNHDA and SQIVND (reference sequence). The CDR3 totals 12 residues. The CDR3 loop reads CASSPLGGELFF. In DNA form, the CDR3 reads TGTGCCAGCAGTCCCTTAGGGGGGGAGCTGTTTTTT.

This clonotype was observed a few times. This chain connects TRBV6-5 to TRBJ1-2; D gene ambiguous. Germline V gives CDR1 MNHEY, CDR2 SVGAGI. The CDR3 has 12 residues. Trimming left V 4 bases short and J 4 bases short, with 7 bases between. CDR3 region: CASSSFSYGYTF. CDR3 bases: TGTGCCAGCAGTTCCTTCAGCTATGGCTACACCTTC.

The chain recombines TRBV29-1 with TRBJ2-7; D not resolved. Trimming left V 4 bases short and J 6 bases short, with 13 bases between. There are 12 residues in the CDR3. CDR1 and CDR2 (germline): SQVTM, ANQGSEA. DNA for the CDR3: TGCAGCGTTGCCGGTACCCTAGGCGAGCAGTACTTC. It yields the protein CSVAGTLGEQYF.